The 2 T cell receptor beta chains listed next were all sequenced from one sample in a study of blood T cell repertoires in COVID-19. TCRdb keeps only in-frame clones here, not all; method: immunoSEQ multiplex PCR. Here the sample spans a few hundred thousand clones, 85% being singletons. Sequenced material: PBMCs or T cells enriched from blood (not recorded which). Receptor source: a woman aged 45-59 years who had been exposed to COVID-19.

The J gene is TRBJ2-3, the V gene TRBV5-6, with D uncertain. This CDR3 region has 15 residues. Germline CDR1 is SGHDT and CDR2 is YYEEEE. V was clipped by 0 bases and J by 2 bases, with 10 bases between them. CDR3 coding DNA: TGTGCCAGCAGCTTGGCGGTGGGCGTCACAGATACGCAGTATTTT. Translation gives CASSLAVGVTDTQYF.

This clone was seen once. This chain joins TRBV30 and TRBJ1-5; 12 bases agree with TRBD1. This CDR3 has 16 amino acids. CDR1 and CDR2 (germline): GTSNPN, SVGIG (reference sequence). After removal of 2 bases from V and 10 bases from J, the junction contained 12 bases not matched to a gene. The CDR3 loop is CAWSIGPGQGAKPQHF. The CDR3 region has the DNA TGTGCCTGGAGTATAGGTCCGGGACAGGGGGCTAAACCCCAGCATTTT.